Shown below are 32 T cell receptor beta chains from a single sample sequenced in a study of CD8 T cells in ankylosing spondylitis. One entry per CDR3 protein results from TCRdb running MiXCR on the 5' RACE reads. The sample contains about 800,000 distinct CDR3 sequences, 10% to 15% of which appear only once. Overall study results and limits: Within ankylosing spondylitis blood, a TCR beta motif made up of roughly eight highly homologous variants appeared to be characteristic.

These receptors' antigens are unknown. The specimen sequenced was blood, either unsorted or a sorted T cell fraction (not recorded which). These receptors originate from a male donor with ankylosing spondylitis.

The CDR3 sequence is CASSSRAIQETQYF. The CDR3 region has the DNA TGTGCCAGCAGCTCCAGGGCGATCCAAGAGACCCAGTACTTC. This chain joins TRBV7-9 and TRBJ2-5; D perhaps matches TRBD1 (5 bases). The CDR3 spans 14 residues. The germline V gene has CDR1 SEHNR and CDR2 FQNEAQ (reference sequence). V lost 4 bases and J 1 base, leaving 10 bases between the germline ends.

The chain joins TRBV18 to TRBJ2-7; D might be TRBD2 (5 bases). The CDR3 runs 14 residues. The germline V gene encodes CDR1 KGHSH and CDR2 LQKENI. V was pared by 3 bases and J by 6 bases, with 15 bases between. CDR3 region: CASSPELTSVEQYF. The CDR3 bases are TGTGCCAGCTCACCTGAACTTACTAGTGTCGAGCAGTACTTC.

J is TRBJ2-1 and V is TRBV12-5; weak D call: TRBD1 (6 bases). CDR3 length: 11 residues. CDR1 and CDR2 from the germline V gene are LGHNT and FRNRAP. V shed 8 bases and J shed 7 bases, with 9 bases lying between them. The DNA for the CDR3 is TGTGCTAGTCAGGGGTCGAATGAGCAGTTCTTC. It yields the protein CASQGSNEQFF.

In this sample, this clonotype turned up a few times. V usage is TRBV7-2 and J usage is TRBJ2-7; 11 positions match TRBD1. The trim removed 5 bases at V and 4 bases at J, leaving 7 bases unmatched. Germline CDR1 is SGHTA and CDR2 is FQGNSA. The CDR3 extends over 15 amino acids. CDR3 sequence: CASSISGQGGYEQYF. The CDR3 coding sequence is TGTGCCAGCAGCATCTCGGGACAGGGGGGTTACGAGCAGTACTTC.

This clonotype occurred a few times. J is TRBJ2-5 and V is TRBV12-3 or TRBV12-4; 13 nucleotides line up with TRBD2. V gave up 1 base and J gave up 3 bases; unmatched junction bases: 5. CDR3 length: 17 residues. The chain's CDR3 is CASSLGGGTSGKETQYF. The DNA for the CDR3 is TGTGCCAGCAGTTTAGGGGGGGGGACTAGCGGGAAAGAGACCCAGTACTTC.

V and J are TRBV6-1 and TRBJ1-2, with D perhaps TRBD1 (5 bases). The CDR3 spans 12 residues. Trimming pared 2 bases from V and 6 bases from J, leaving 7 bases between. CDR1 and CDR2 (germline): MNHNS, SASEGT. In nucleotides, the CDR3 is TGTGCCAGCAGTGAATGGGGGAATGGCTACACCTTC. This gives the protein CASSEWGNGYTF.

This clonotype showed up just a few times. This chain uses TRBV12-3 or TRBV12-4 with TRBJ1-6; D unresolved. The V and J ends lost 6 bases and 13 bases respectively, with 13 bases between them. The CDR3 consists of 12 residues. CDR3 DNA sequence: TGTGCCAGCAGCGCCGGTCCGAGGCCCCTCCACTTT. This encodes CASSAGPRPLHF.

This clonotype was counted at least ten times. V and J are TRBV20-1 and TRBJ2-5; 8 bases line up with TRBD2. This CDR3 comprises 13 residues. Germline V gene lookup returns CDR1 DFQATT and CDR2 SNEGSKA (reference sequence). With 5 bases clipped from V and 5 bases from J, the junction kept 7 bases outside the gene matches. The CDR3 sequence is CSALSGAWETQYF. As DNA, the CDR3 is TGCAGTGCTCTTAGCGGGGCTTGGGAGACCCAGTACTTC.

This clonotype was seen a handful of times. V gene TRBV9 combines with J gene TRBJ1-1, with a possible D match to TRBD1 (6 bases). The V end lost 6 bases, the J end lost 0 bases, and 12 bases lay between the germline ends. The length of the CDR3 is 14 residues. Germline CDR1 reads SGDLS; CDR2 reads YYNGEE. CDR3 bases: TGTGCCAGCACCCGACAGGTCATGAACACTGAAGCTTTCTTT. This sequence encodes CASTRQVMNTEAFF.

This clonotype was observed a handful of times. The gene calls are TRBV5-1 and TRBJ2-1, with 11 bases lining up with TRBD1. The CDR3 has 15 residues. Losses at the gene ends were 4 bases for V and 6 bases for J; bases not matched to a gene: 6. Germline lookup yields CDR1 SGHRS and CDR2 YFSETQ. The CDR3 sequence: CASSEGGTGGNEQFF. Here the CDR3 DNA reads TGCGCCAGCAGCGAAGGGGGGACAGGGGGCAATGAGCAGTTCTTC.

This clonotype was seen more than once but under ten times. This CDR3 reads CATSGGGAAIAYNEQFF. Here the CDR3 DNA reads TGTGCCACCAGTGGCGGCGGAGCGGCCATTGCCTACAATGAGCAGTTCTTC. The chain links TRBV24-1 to TRBJ2-1, with D maybe TRBD2 (5 bases). CDR1 is KGHDR, CDR2 SFDVKD, per germline. Trimming pared 5 bases from V and 2 bases from J, leaving 18 bases between. This CDR3 contains 17 residues.

In this sample, this clonotype turned up a few times. This sequence joins TRBV20-1 and TRBJ1-5, with no clear D. Trimming cost V 0 bases and J 9 bases, with 9 bases left between them. CDR1 is DFQATT and CDR2 is SNEGSKA in the germline V gene (reference sequence). The CDR3 is made up of 12 amino acids. Written as DNA, the CDR3 is TGCAGTGCTAGAGATGGCAGGAGGCCCCAGCATTTT. Its translation: CSARDGRRPQHF.

This sequence joins TRBV10-3 and TRBJ2-3, with 7 bases identical to TRBD2. This CDR3 is built from 15 residues. Germline V CDR1 and CDR2: ENHRY, SYGVKD. Losses at the gene ends were 6 bases for V and 0 bases for J; bases not matched to a gene: 6. The CDR3 here is CAIRPLAQSTDTQYF. Here the CDR3 DNA reads TGTGCCATCAGGCCACTAGCGCAAAGCACAGATACGCAGTATTTT.

The CDR3, as DNA: TGTGCCAGCAGCCAAGACCCAGGGGACTACGAGCAGTACTTC. Its protein product is CASSQDPGDYEQYF. The V and J genes are TRBV4-2 and TRBJ2-7, with D maybe TRBD1 (6 bases). V lost 0 bases and J 3 bases, leaving 9 bases between the germline ends. CDR3 length: 14 amino acids. Germline values: CDR1 LGHNA, CDR2 YNFKEQ.

This clonotype was counted only a few times. The chain couples TRBV7-9 to TRBJ2-3; the D gene is possibly TRBD1 (6 bases). There are 16 residues in the CDR3. Germline CDR1 SEHNR, CDR2 FQNEAQ (reference sequence). Trimming removed 0 bases from V and 3 bases from J, with 13 bases in between. CDR3 region: CASSLAGDTQTDTQYF. In DNA form, the CDR3 reads TGTGCCAGCAGCTTAGCTGGGGACACACAAACAGATACGCAGTATTTT.

V and J are TRBV7-9 and TRBJ2-7, with unresolved D. The CDR3 has 13 amino acids. Trimming pared 0 bases from V and 6 bases from J, leaving 9 bases between. The germline V gene encodes CDR1 SEHNR and CDR2 FQNEAQ (reference sequence). The CDR3 region is CASSLAGFGEQYF. The CDR3 DNA reads TGTGCCAGCAGCTTAGCAGGGTTCGGCGAGCAGTACTTC.

There are a few counts of this clonotype. The CDR3 DNA is TGTGCCAGCAGCGGTTTGGGGGCGAGTCAGCCCCAGCATTTT. Protein product: CASSGLGASQPQHF. The chain carries TRBV7-2 and TRBJ1-5, with D tentatively TRBD1 (6 bases). This CDR3 is built from 14 residues. V lost 5 bases and J 6 bases, leaving 14 bases between the germline ends. CDR1 and CDR2 from the germline V gene are SGHTA and FQGNSA.

A word on this clonotype: A read error is possible here, since a much larger clone lies one base away. This chain connects TRBV5-1 to TRBJ1-4; possible D gene TRBD1, 5 bases. The CDR3 loop spans 14 amino acids. V lost 4 bases and J lost 6, with 13 bases in between. CDR1 is SGHRS, CDR2 YFSETQ, per germline. This CDR3 is CASSPLTADEKLFF. CDR3 bases: TGCGCCAGCAGCCCTCTGACAGCTGATGAAAAACTGTTTTTT.

The CDR3: CASSQKGRDLTQYF. The CDR3 nucleotides read TGTGCCAGCAGCCAGAAGGGCCGGGACTTAACGCAGTATTTT. The gene calls are TRBV7-8 and TRBJ2-3, with a tentative D call TRBD2 (6 bases). The CDR3 is 14 amino acids. V shed 5 bases and J shed 9 bases, with 18 bases lying between them. Germline V lookup: CDR1 SGHVS, CDR2 FQNEAQ. Filled out from reference TRBV7-8 and TRBJ2-3, the complete variable domain reads GAGVSQSPRYKVAKRGQDVALRCDPISGHVSLFWYQQALGQGPEFLTYFQNEAQLDKSGLPSDRFFAERPEGSVSTLKIQRTQQEDSAVYLCASSQKGRDLTQYFGPGTRLTVL.

The V call is TRBV6-2 or TRBV6-3, the J call TRBJ1-2; weak D call: TRBD1 (5 bases). Germline V CDR1 and CDR2: MNHEY, SVGEGT. V lost 5 bases to trimming and J lost 8 bases, with 18 bases between them. The CDR3 has 14 amino acids. CDR3 nucleotides: TGTGCCAGCAGTGTCCATGGTGGGACGGTGGGCTACACCTTC. Its translation is CASSVHGGTVGYTF.

The gene calls are TRBV14 and TRBJ2-3; TRBD2 aligns across 11 bases. CDR3 length: 17 amino acids. CDR1 is SGHDN, CDR2 FVKESK, per germline. V lost 3 bases and J lost 2; bases outside the gene matches: 7. The CDR3 region is CASSHPTSGGATDTQYF. In nucleotides, the CDR3 is TGTGCCAGCAGCCATCCCACTAGCGGGGGAGCCACAGATACGCAGTATTTT.

In this sample, this clonotype turned up many times. This sequence joins TRBV5-1 and TRBJ2-7, with 8 bases identical to TRBD2. The CDR3 extends over 13 amino acids. V lost 4 bases and J lost 3; bases outside the gene matches: 3. Germline CDR1 and CDR2: SGHRS and YFSETQ. CDR3 sequence reads: CASSRGGLYEQYF. CDR3 DNA sequence: TGCGCCAGCAGCCGGGGGGGGCTCTACGAGCAGTACTTC. The variable domain in full, completed from reference TRBV5-1 and TRBJ2-7, reads KAGVTQTPRYLIKTRGQQVTLSCSPISGHRSVSWYQQTPGQGLQFLFEYFSETQRNKGNFPGRFSGRQFSNSRSEMNVSTLELGDSALYLCASSRGGLYEQYFGPGTRLTVT.

CDR3 coding DNA: TGTGCCAGCAGCTTAGTTCAGGGGGTAGAGACCCAGTACTTC. Its protein is CASSLVQGVETQYF. The genes are TRBV7-2 and TRBJ2-5, with 7 positions matching TRBD1. Germline CDR1 is SGHTA and CDR2 is FQGNSA. After removal of 1 base from V and 4 bases from J, the junction contained 3 bases not matched to a gene. The CDR3 runs to 14 residues.

This clonotype was picked up a small number of times. This sequence joins TRBV9 and TRBJ1-2, with a tentative D call TRBD1 (6 bases). The germline gives CDR1 SGDLS, CDR2 YYNGEE. The CDR3 sequence is 15 residues long. With 0 bases removed from V and 9 bases from J, the gap between germline ends came to 18 bases. The CDR3 nucleotides are TGTGCCAGCAGCGTAGGTGGGGACACCGGGGATCGCTACACCTTC. As protein: CASSVGGDTGDRYTF. The full variable domain, in which reference TRBV9 and TRBJ1-2 provide the parts outside the CDR3, is DSGVTQTPKHLITATGQRVTLRCSPRSGDLSVYWYQQSLDQGLQFLIQYYNGEERAKGNILERFSAQQFPDLHSELNLSSLELGDSALYFCASSVGGDTGDRYTFGSGTRLTVV.

This clonotype has at least ten counts. The rearrangement joins TRBV7-2 to TRBJ2-5; D uncertain. Germline CDR1 SGHTA, CDR2 FQGNSA. The V gene lost 5 bases and the J gene lost 5 bases, with 9 bases spanning the gap. The CDR3 totals 12 residues. In nucleotides, the CDR3 is TGTGCCAGCAGCCAGAACCGGGAGACCCAGTACTTC. This sequence encodes CASSQNRETQYF. Based on the CDR3 plus reference TRBV7-2 and TRBJ2-5, the full variable domain is GAGVSQSPSNKVTEKGKDVELRCDPISGHTALYWYRQSLGQGLEFLIYFQGNSAPDKSGLPSDRFSAERTGGSVSTLTIQRTQQEDSAVYLCASSQNRETQYFGPGTRLLVL.

The sample holds a few counts of this clonotype. The V gene is TRBV10-3, the J gene TRBJ2-1, with 8 nucleotides matching TRBD2. The CDR3 extends over 15 amino acids. Germline loops: CDR1 ENHRY, CDR2 SYGVKD. V lost 2 bases, J lost 0 bases, and 0 bases stayed unmatched. CDR3 loop: CAISEGTSSYNEQFF. The CDR3 bases are TGTGCCATCAGTGAGGGGACTAGCTCCTACAATGAGCAGTTCTTC.

The V call is TRBV4-3, the J call TRBJ2-2; 9 bases agree with TRBD1. The CDR3 extends over 18 amino acids. Germline assignment: CDR1 LGHNA and CDR2 YSLEER. The junction had 12 bases not matched to a gene; V was cut back by 1 base and J by 6 bases. CDR3 sequence reads: CASSQGPAGTGMSGELFF. The CDR3 DNA reads as TGCGCCAGCAGCCAAGGCCCGGCCGGGACAGGGATGTCCGGGGAGCTGTTTTTT.

The rearrangement joins TRBV5-6 to TRBJ2-3, with TRBD2 as a possible D gene (6 bases). CDR3 length equals 15 residues. The germline V gene has CDR1 SGHDT and CDR2 YYEEEE. V was shortened by 5 bases and J by 1 base, with 14 bases between the two germline ends. The CDR3 bases are TGTGCCAGCAGAACCATAGCGGTGCGCACAGATACGCAGTATTTT. Its translation is CASRTIAVRTDTQYF.

The chain is built from TRBV20-1 and TRBJ2-7; 7 bases fit TRBD1. The CDR3 is 12 residues long. Germline CDR1 reads DFQATT; CDR2 reads SNEGSKA (reference sequence). The J segment lost 5 bases and the V segment lost 6 bases, leaving 7 bases of the junction unmatched. In nucleotides, the CDR3 is TGCAGTGCCTTAGACAGGGACCACGAGCAGTACTTC. Its protein product is CSALDRDHEQYF.

This chain links TRBV9 with TRBJ2-1, with 7 nucleotides matching TRBD1. Germline lookup yields CDR1 SGDLS and CDR2 YYNGEE. The CDR3 extends over 16 amino acids. Trimming took 0 bases from V and 6 from J; bases not matched to a gene: 9. CDR3 in amino acids: CASSVERTGSGNEQFF. The CDR3 region has the DNA TGTGCCAGCAGCGTAGAGCGGACAGGCAGCGGCAATGAGCAGTTCTTC. Full variable domain (missing parts from reference TRBV9 and TRBJ2-1): DSGVTQTPKHLITATGQRVTLRCSPRSGDLSVYWYQQSLDQGLQFLIQYYNGEERAKGNILERFSAQQFPDLHSELNLSSLELGDSALYFCASSVERTGSGNEQFFGPGTRLTVL.

This clonotype was seen a handful of times. The rearrangement uses TRBV7-6 and TRBJ2-7, with D uncertain. This CDR3 has 15 residues. CDR1 is SGHVS and CDR2 is FNYEAQ in the germline V gene. Trimming cost V 5 bases and J 0 bases, with 14 bases left between them. The CDR3 sequence is CASSPPGSSSYEQYF. CDR3 nucleotide sequence: TGTGCCAGCAGCCCCCCCGGGTCCAGCTCCTACGAGCAGTACTTC.

J is TRBJ2-1 and V is TRBV6-1, with 12 bases aligning to TRBD2. Germline V gene lookup returns CDR1 MNHNS and CDR2 SASEGT. This CDR3 is 16 amino acids long. V dropped 6 bases and J dropped 6; count of bases not matched to a gene: 9. This CDR3 reads CASSTILAGGINEQFF. As DNA, the CDR3 is TGTGCCAGCAGCACAATACTAGCGGGAGGAATCAATGAGCAGTTCTTC.